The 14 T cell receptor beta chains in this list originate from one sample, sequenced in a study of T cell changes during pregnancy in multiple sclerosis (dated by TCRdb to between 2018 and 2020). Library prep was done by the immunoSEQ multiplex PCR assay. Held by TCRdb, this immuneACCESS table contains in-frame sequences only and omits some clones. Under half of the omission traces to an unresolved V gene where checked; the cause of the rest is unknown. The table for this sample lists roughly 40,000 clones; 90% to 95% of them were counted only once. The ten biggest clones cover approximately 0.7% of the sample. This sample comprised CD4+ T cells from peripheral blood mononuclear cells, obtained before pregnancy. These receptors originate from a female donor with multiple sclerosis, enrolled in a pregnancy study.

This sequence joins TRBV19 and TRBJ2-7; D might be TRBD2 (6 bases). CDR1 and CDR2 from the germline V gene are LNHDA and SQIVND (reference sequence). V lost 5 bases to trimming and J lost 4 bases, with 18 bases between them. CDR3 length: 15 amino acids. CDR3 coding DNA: TGTGCCAGTAGTCCCCCGGGACTCCGGACTTACGAGCAGTACTTC. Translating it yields CASSPPGLRTYEQYF.

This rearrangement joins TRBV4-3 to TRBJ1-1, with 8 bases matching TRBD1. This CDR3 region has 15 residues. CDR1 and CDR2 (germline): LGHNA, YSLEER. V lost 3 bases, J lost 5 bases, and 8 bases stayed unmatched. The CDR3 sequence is CASSHGQGRRTEAFF. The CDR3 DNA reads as TGCGCCAGCAGCCACGGACAGGGACGTAGAACTGAAGCTTTCTTT.

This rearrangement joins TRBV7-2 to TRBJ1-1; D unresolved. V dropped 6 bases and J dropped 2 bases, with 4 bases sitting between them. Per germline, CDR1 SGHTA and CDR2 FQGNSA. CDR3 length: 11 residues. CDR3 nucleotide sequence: TGTGCCAGCAGAATAAACACTGAAGCTTTCTTT. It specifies CASRINTEAFF.

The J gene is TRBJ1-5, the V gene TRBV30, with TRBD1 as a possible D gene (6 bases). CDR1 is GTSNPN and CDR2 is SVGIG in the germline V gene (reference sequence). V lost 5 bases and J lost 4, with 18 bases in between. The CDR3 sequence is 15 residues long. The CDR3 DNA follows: TGTGCCTGGGCCGGAAAACAGGGATTAAATCAGCCCCAGCATTTT. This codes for CAWAGKQGLNQPQHF.

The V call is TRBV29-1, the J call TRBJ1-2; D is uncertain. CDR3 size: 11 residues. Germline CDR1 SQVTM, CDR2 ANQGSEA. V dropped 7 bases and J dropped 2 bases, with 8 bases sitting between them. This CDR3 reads CSATENYGYTF. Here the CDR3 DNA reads TGCAGCGCAACAGAAAACTATGGCTACACCTTC.

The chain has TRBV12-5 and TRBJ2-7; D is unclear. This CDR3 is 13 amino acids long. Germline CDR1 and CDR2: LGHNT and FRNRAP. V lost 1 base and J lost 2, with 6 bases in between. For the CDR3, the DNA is TGTGCTAGTGGTTTGGGACTTACCTACGAGCAGTACTTC. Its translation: CASGLGLTYEQYF. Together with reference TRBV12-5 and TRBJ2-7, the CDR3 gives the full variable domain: DARVTQTPRHKVTEMGQEVTMRCQPILGHNTVFWYRQTMMQGLELLAYFRNRAPLDDSGMPKDRFSAEMPDATLATLKIQPSEPRDSAVYFCASGLGLTYEQYFGPGTRLTVT.

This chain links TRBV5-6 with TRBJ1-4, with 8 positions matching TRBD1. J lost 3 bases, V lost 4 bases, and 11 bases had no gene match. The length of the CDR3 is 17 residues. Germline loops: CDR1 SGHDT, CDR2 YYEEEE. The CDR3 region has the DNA TGTGCCAGCAGCGGACAGGGATTCCCCTCGGCTAATGAAAAACTGTTTTTT. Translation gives CASSGQGFPSANEKLFF.

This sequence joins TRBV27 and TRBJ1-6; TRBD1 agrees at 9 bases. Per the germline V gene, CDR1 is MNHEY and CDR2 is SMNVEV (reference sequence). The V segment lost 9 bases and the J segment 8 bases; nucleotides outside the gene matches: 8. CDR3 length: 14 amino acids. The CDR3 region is CARTPGQGDSPLHF. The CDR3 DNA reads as TGTGCCAGAACCCCGGGACAGGGAGATTCACCCCTCCACTTT.

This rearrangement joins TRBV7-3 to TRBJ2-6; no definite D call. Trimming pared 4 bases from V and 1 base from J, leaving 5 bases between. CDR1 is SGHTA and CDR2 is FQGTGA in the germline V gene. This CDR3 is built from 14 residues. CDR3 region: CASSSYSGANVLTF. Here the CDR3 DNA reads TGTGCCAGCAGCTCCTATTCTGGGGCCAACGTCCTGACTTTC.

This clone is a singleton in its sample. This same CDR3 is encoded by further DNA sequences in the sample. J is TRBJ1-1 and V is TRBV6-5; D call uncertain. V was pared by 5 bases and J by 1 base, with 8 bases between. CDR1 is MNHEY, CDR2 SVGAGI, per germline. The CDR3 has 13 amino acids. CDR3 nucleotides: TGTGCCAGCAGTCCGACTGGGAACACTGAAGCTTTCTTT. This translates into CASSPTGNTEAFF.

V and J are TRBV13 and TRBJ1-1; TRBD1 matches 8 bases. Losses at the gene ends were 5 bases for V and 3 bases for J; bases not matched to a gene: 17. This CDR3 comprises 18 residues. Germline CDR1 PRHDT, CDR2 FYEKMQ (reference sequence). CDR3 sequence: CASSPPGDIQGADTEAFF. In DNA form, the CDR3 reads TGTGCCAGCAGCCCCCCGGGTGATATCCAGGGGGCGGACACTGAAGCTTTCTTT.

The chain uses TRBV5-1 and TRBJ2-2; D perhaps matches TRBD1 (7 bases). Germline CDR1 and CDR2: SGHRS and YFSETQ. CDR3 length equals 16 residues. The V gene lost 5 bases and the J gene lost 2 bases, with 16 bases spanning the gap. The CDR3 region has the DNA TGCGCCAGCAGACGCCCGGGGGACAGAAACACCGGGGAGCTGTTTTTT. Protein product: CASRRPGDRNTGELFF.

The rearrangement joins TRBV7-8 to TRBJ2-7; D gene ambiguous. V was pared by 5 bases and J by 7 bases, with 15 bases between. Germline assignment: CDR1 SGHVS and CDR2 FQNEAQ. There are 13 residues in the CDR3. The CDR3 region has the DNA TGTGCCAGCAGCGCCCGGGTCCTTGGGGAGCAGTACTTC. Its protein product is CASSARVLGEQYF. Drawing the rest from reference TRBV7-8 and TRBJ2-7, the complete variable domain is GAGVSQSPRYKVAKRGQDVALRCDPISGHVSLFWYQQALGQGPEFLTYFQNEAQLDKSGLPSDRFFAERPEGSVSTLKIQRTQQEDSAVYLCASSARVLGEQYFGPGTRLTVT.

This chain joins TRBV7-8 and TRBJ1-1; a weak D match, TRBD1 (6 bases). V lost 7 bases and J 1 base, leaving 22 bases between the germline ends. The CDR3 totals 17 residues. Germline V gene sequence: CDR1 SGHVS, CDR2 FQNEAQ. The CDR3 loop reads CASTFRPLGQPNTEAFF. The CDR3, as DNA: TGTGCCAGCACCTTTAGGCCCCTGGGACAACCGAACACTGAAGCTTTCTTT.